This T cell receptor (beta chain) is drawn from a study of cytomegalovirus exposure and HLA in healthy donors. Regarding this clone: Its antigen remains unidentified.

Germline loops: CDR1 ENHRY, CDR2 SYGVKD. Trimming took off 8 bases at V and 0 bases at J, with 14 bases between the two ends. This CDR3 has 14 residues. General observations from the study: Cytomegalovirus association was listed for 164 TCR beta chains. A subsequent analysis found that TCR clusters from the first cohort also tended to co-occur in the 120 validation repertoires, with less than 95% of cluster scores above 0.

The assay was immunoSEQ multiplex PCR, and TCRdb's table has in-frame clones only and misses some. This table has under 300,000 clones, approximately 86% appearing once. The sequence derives from a young woman in good health and CMV-seronegative. The chain carries TRBV10-3 and TRBJ2-7; D may be TRBD1 (6 bases). Sequenced: PBMCs. The CDR3 nucleotides read TGTGCCATCTTTAGGACAGCTACCTCCTACGAGCAGTACTTC. Amino acid sequence: CAIFRTATSYEQYF.